This TCR beta chain was recorded in a study of PD-L1 blockade in urothelial cancer. Study as a whole: Treatment start was followed by blood analysis at 3 weeks (second dose) and again at 6 weeks. Typically, measured as a median, blood samples had 150,000 or so T cells.

The time point: pretreatment peripheral blood. Samples spanned pretreatment and treatment, with 1 to 8 time points per patient. This clone is a singleton in its sample. Sequencing used immunoSEQ multiplex PCR; TCRdb keeps in-frame clones, though not all of them. The sample yields tens of thousands of clones, roughly 84% seen once. The sample was PBMCs, taken around atezolizumab (anti-PD-L1) treatment. The origin of this receptor is a man aged 55-75 years with urothelial cancer.

In DNA, the CDR3 is TGCGCCAGCAGACCGCAGGGTGAAGGCACTGAAGCTTTCTTT. Protein product: CASRPQGEGTEAFF. The J gene is TRBJ1-1, the V gene TRBV5-1, with D possibly being TRBD1 (5 bases). This CDR3 has 14 residues. V shed 5 bases and J shed 4 bases, with 15 bases lying between them. Germline V gene data show CDR1 as SGHRS and CDR2 as YFSETQ.